Listed here are 7 T cell receptor beta chains from one sample, sequenced in a study of OX40 agonist ivuxolimab in advanced cancers. The method behind the library was the immunoSEQ multiplex PCR assay. TCRdb holds this immuneACCESS table with in-frame rearrangements only. Some clones are missing; in checked studies, unresolved V genes explain under half, and the rest has no known cause. The sample has roughly 80,000 clones on record, roughly 85% of them singletons. The ten top clones hold 0.61% of the sample. The input for sequencing was CD4+ or CD8+ T cells sorted from blood, taken in a trial of the OX40 agonist ivuxolimab. The receptors stem from an adult with an advanced solid tumor such as melanoma, head and neck, liver or kidney cancer.

This chain uses TRBV4-1 with TRBJ1-2; D gene ambiguous. V was clipped by 0 bases and J by 8 bases, with 13 bases between them. This CDR3 has 14 residues. The germline CDR1 and CDR2 sequences are MGHRA and YSYEKL. This chain's CDR3 is CASSQETHPYGYTF. DNA of the CDR3: TGCGCCAGCAGCCAAGAGACCCACCCCTACGGCTACACCTTC.

This clone showed up just a few times. The rearrangement links TRBV5-1 to TRBJ2-2; D possibly corresponds to TRBD1 (6 bases). Trimming cost V 4 bases and J 4 bases, with 11 bases left between them. CDR1 is SGHRS, CDR2 YFSETQ, per germline. The CDR3 totals 14 residues. Here the CDR3 DNA reads TGCGCCAGCAGCGCCCCAGGGGTCACCGGGGAGCTGTTTTTT. Translated, it gives CASSAPGVTGELFF.

The chain joins TRBV2 to TRBJ1-1, with no clear D. This CDR3 is 13 amino acids long. Trimming pared 5 bases from V and 1 base from J, leaving 8 bases between. Germline CDR1 SNHLY, CDR2 FYNNEI. As DNA, the CDR3 is TGTGCCAGCAGTAGTCAGAGGAACACTGAAGCTTTCTTT. This encodes CASSSQRNTEAFF.

The chain combines TRBV19 with TRBJ1-1; D unresolved. Germline lookup yields CDR1 LNHDA and CDR2 SQIVND (reference sequence). This CDR3 comprises 13 residues. Trimming took off 6 bases at V and 4 bases at J, with 12 bases between the two ends. For the CDR3, the DNA is TGTGCCAGTAGCCTAGGGCCCCGCACTGAAGCTTTCTTT. It translates to CASSLGPRTEAFF. Full variable domain (rest looked up from reference TRBV19 and TRBJ1-1): DGGITQSPKYLFRKEGQNVTLSCEQNLNHDAMYWYRQDPGQGLRLIYYSQIVNDFQKGDIAEGYSVSREKKESFPLTVTSAQKNPTAFYLCASSLGPRTEAFFGQGTRLTVV.

The chain has TRBV29-1 and TRBJ1-3; D gene unclear. The germline gives CDR1 SQVTM, CDR2 ANQGSEA. This CDR3 comprises 14 residues. Trimming took off 4 bases at V and 0 bases at J, with 10 bases between the two ends. This chain's CDR3 is CSVGTASSGNTIYF. The CDR3 bases are TGCAGCGTTGGGACGGCAAGCTCTGGAAACACCATATATTTT.

The V gene is TRBV19, the J gene TRBJ1-6; D is unclear. This CDR3 is built from 17 residues. Trimming cost V 7 bases and J 0 bases, with 16 bases left between them. Germline assignment: CDR1 LNHDA and CDR2 SQIVND (reference sequence). CDR3: CASTQDGISSYNSPLHF. The CDR3 nucleotides are TGTGCCAGTACCCAGGACGGAATCAGCTCCTATAATTCACCCCTCCACTTT.

V usage is TRBV6-4 and J usage is TRBJ1-6; no reliable D call. The CDR3 runs to 13 residues. V dropped 3 bases and J dropped 7 bases, with 7 bases sitting between them. Germline V lookup: CDR1 MRHNA, CDR2 SNTAGT. CDR3 region: CASSESGNSPLHF. CDR3 in DNA: TGTGCCAGCAGTGAGTCGGGGAATTCACCCCTCCACTTT.